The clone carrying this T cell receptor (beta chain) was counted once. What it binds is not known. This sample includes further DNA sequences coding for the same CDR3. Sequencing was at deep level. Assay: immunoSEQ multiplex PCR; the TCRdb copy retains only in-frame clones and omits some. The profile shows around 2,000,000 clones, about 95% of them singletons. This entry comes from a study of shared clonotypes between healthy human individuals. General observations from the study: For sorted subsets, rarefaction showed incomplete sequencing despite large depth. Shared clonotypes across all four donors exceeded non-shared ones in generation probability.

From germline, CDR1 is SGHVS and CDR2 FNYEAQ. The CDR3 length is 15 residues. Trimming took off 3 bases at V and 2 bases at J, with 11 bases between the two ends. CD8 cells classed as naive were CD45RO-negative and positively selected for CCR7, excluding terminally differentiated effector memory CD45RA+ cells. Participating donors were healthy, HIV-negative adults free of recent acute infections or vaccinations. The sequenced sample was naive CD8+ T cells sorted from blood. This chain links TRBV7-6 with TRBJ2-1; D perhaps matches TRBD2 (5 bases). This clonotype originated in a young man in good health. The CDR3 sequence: CASSLVAGAYNEQFF. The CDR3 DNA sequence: TGTGCCAGCAGCTTGGTGGCGGGCGCCTACAATGAGCAGTTCTTC.